The 10 T cell receptor beta chains given below trace back to one sample, sequenced in a study of control samples from healthy donors and cancer patients. The method was immunoSEQ multiplex PCR; TCRdb's version includes in-frame clones alone and lacks a portion of them. Of tens of thousands of clones detected, 88% appear once; the ten largest clones hold around 15%. Sequences were obtained from blood. These receptors were collected from a woman aged 70 to 79 in good health.

This clone has just a few counts. The V call is TRBV5-6, the J call TRBJ1-3; D might be TRBD1 (5 bases). Germline CDR1 SGHDT, CDR2 YYEEEE. The CDR3 is made up of 16 amino acids. Trimming shortened V by 4 bases and J by 0 bases, and 14 bases separated the two germline ends. In DNA form, the CDR3 reads TGTGCCAGCAGCGATCCGGGACGCAGCTCTGGAAACACCATATATTTT. Its translation: CASSDPGRSSGNTIYF.

The chain recombines TRBV27 with TRBJ2-1; 9 bases map to TRBD1. The germline V gene has CDR1 MNHEY and CDR2 SMNVEV (reference sequence). The CDR3 is 14 residues long. The J segment lost 6 bases and the V segment lost 2 bases, leaving 2 bases of the junction unmatched. The CDR3 bases are TGTGCCAGCAGTTTAGGGACAGGGTTCAATGAGCAGTTCTTC. It is translated as CASSLGTGFNEQFF.

This chain joins TRBV14 and TRBJ2-1; D may match TRBD1 or TRBD2 (5 bases each). The V end was cut by 0 bases, the J end by 2 bases, with 17 bases between. The CDR3 has 18 amino acids. Germline values: CDR1 SGHDN, CDR2 FVKESK. CDR3 nucleotides: TGTGCCAGCAGCCAAGATCAATATAGAGGGGTGACCTACAATGAGCAGTTCTTC. Amino acid sequence: CASSQDQYRGVTYNEQFF.

The chain has TRBV28 and TRBJ2-5, with 9 bases identical to TRBD1. V dropped 7 bases and J dropped 5; count of bases not matched to a gene: 8. Germline-derived CDR1 and CDR2 are MDHEN and SYDVKM. CDR3 length equals 14 residues. Here the CDR3 reads CASISQGAGETQYF. CDR3 nucleotides: TGTGCCAGCATTTCACAGGGGGCTGGGGAGACCCAGTACTTC.

The J gene is TRBJ2-2, the V gene TRBV5-1; D is undetermined. Trimming stripped 4 bases from V and 6 bases from J, with 19 bases between. Per germline, CDR1 SGHRS and CDR2 YFSETQ. This CDR3 has 16 amino acids. The CDR3 DNA sequence: TGCGCCAGCAGCCCTCCTCTGGGCTGGGCTCCCGGGGAGCTGTTTTTT. Amino acid sequence: CASSPPLGWAPGELFF.

The V call is TRBV19, the J call TRBJ2-6; possibly TRBD1 or TRBD2 for D (6 bases each). In germline, CDR1 is LNHDA, CDR2 SQIVND (reference sequence). Trimming left V 7 bases short and J 0 bases short, with 13 bases between. The CDR3 has 16 residues. The CDR3 spells CASNEGGGSGANVLTF. CDR3 nucleotides: TGTGCCAGTAACGAAGGAGGGGGCTCTGGGGCCAACGTCCTGACTTTC.

The V call is TRBV3-1 (or the pseudogene TRBV3-2), the J call TRBJ2-1; TRBD2 agrees at 7 bases. The germline V gene encodes CDR1 LGHDT and CDR2 YNNKEL (reference sequence). The V gene end was trimmed by 6 bases and the J gene end by 5 bases; junction bases not matched to a gene: 4. This CDR3 region has 13 residues. The CDR3 coding sequence is TGTGCCAGCAGGAGTACTAGCGACAATGAGCAGTTCTTC. This translates into CASRSTSDNEQFF.

The V and J genes are TRBV5-5 and TRBJ1-4, with D possibly being TRBD1 (5 bases). V was trimmed by 6 bases and J by 0 bases, leaving 18 bases between them. The CDR3 totals 17 residues. Germline V lookup: CDR1 SGHKS, CDR2 YYEKEE (reference sequence). This CDR3 reads CASTPTVMSATNEKLFF. The CDR3 region has the DNA TGTGCCAGCACCCCGACAGTTATGTCCGCAACTAATGAAAAACTGTTTTTT.

V is TRBV3-1 (or the pseudogene TRBV3-2) and J is TRBJ1-4; D ambiguous. Trimming cost V 4 bases and J 7 bases, with 13 bases left between them. The CDR3 contains 14 residues. CDR1 and CDR2 from the germline V gene are LGHDT and YNNKEL (reference sequence). The CDR3 DNA follows: TGTGCCAGCAGCCTCACGCCCGGCGGTGAAAAACTGTTTTTT. It yields the protein CASSLTPGGEKLFF.

Only a few counts were recorded for this clone. The sample holds other DNA sequences that translate to the same CDR3. The chain couples TRBV3-1 (or the pseudogene TRBV3-2) to TRBJ1-1; TRBD1 matches at 8 bases. In germline, CDR1 is LGHDT, CDR2 YNNKEL (reference sequence). V lost 2 bases to trimming and J lost 1 base; unmatched junction nucleotides: 3. The CDR3 runs 15 residues. CDR3 sequence reads: CASSQIGQGNTEAFF. CDR3 sequence (DNA): TGTGCCAGCAGCCAAATCGGACAGGGGAACACTGAAGCTTTCTTT.